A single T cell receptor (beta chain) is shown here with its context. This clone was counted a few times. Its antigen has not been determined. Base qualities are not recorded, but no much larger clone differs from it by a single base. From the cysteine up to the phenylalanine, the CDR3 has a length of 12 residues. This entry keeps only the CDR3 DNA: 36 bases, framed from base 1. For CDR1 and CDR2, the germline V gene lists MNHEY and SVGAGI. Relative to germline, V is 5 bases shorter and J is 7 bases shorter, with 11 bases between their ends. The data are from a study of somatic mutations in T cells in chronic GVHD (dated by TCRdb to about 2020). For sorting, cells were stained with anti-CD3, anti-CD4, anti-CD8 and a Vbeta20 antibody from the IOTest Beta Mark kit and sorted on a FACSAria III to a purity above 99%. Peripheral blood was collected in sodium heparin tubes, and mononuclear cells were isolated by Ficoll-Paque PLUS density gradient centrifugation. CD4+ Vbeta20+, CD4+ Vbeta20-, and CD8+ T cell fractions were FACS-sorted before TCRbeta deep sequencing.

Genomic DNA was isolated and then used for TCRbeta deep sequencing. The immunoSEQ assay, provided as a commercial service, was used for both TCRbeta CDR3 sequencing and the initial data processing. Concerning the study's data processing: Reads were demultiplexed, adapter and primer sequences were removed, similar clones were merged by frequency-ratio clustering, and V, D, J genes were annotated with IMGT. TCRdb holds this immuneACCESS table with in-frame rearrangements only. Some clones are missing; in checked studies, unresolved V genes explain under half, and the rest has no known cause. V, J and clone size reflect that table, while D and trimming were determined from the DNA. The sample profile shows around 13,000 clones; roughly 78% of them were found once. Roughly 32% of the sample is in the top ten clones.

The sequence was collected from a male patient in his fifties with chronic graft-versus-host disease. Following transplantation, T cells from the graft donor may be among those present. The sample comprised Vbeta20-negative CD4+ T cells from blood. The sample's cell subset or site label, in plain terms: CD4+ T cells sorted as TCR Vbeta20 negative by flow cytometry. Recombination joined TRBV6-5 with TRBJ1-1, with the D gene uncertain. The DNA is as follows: TGTGCCAGCAGTCCCGCGGAGGGTGAAGCTTTCTTT. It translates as CASSPAEGEAFF.